The T cell receptor (beta chain) described here comes from a study of blood T cell repertoires in COVID-19. Overall study: Some COVID-19 samples were acute and others convalescent; all came from the United States, Italy and Spain.

The CDR3 is 15 amino acids. V lost 5 bases, J lost 5 bases, and 9 bases stayed unmatched. CDR1 is MNHEY and CDR2 is SVGAGI in the germline V gene. Profiling relied on immunoSEQ multiplex PCR, and the TCRdb table lists in-frame clones only, not all of them. The table includes more than 150,000 clones, about 86% detected once. The sequence was collected from a young man with acute or convalescent COVID-19. This sequence joins TRBV6-5 and TRBJ1-1, with 9 bases aligning to TRBD1. The sequencing sample was made of peripheral blood. The CDR3, as DNA: TGTGCCAGCAGTCCACAGGGGGCTGAGGGTACTGAAGCTTTCTTT. Translating gives CASSPQGAEGTEAFF.